Detailed here is one T cell receptor (beta chain). The target antigen is unknown. The source of the sample is a study of cytomegalovirus exposure and HLA in healthy donors. Broader study findings: Associated with cytomegalovirus, according to the listing, were 150 to 200 TCR beta chains. The HLA-A and HLA-B alleles of most subjects were reportedly predicted accurately from TCR beta sequences.

The PCR made use of 60 Vbeta and 13 Jbeta primers. The protocol was immunoSEQ multiplex PCR, while the TCRdb copy is restricted to in-frame clones and leaves out a portion. The table shows approximately 120,000 clones, with over 70% occurring only once. The CDR3 runs 18 residues. The V and J ends lost 1 base and 0 bases, in that order; junction bases with no gene match: 7. The germline CDR1 and CDR2 sequences are SGHDN and FVKESK. This TCR came from a woman aged 45-59 years in good health and CMV-seronegative. The rearrangement joins TRBV14 to TRBJ2-1; TRBD2 matches at 9 bases. The sequenced sample consisted of PBMCs. CDR3 DNA sequence: TGTGCCAGCAGCCAAGGTCCTAGCGGGAAGGGCTCCTACAATGAGCAGTTCTTC. It yields the protein CASSQGPSGKGSYNEQFF.